The 19 T cell receptor beta chains in this list originate from one sample, sequenced in a study of blood T cell repertoires in COVID-19. Clones were read by immunoSEQ multiplex PCR, and TCRdb kept only the in-frame ones, dropping some. The sample lists approximately 350,000 clones, 85% to 90% occurring once. The sample comprised peripheral blood. These receptors were taken from a woman in her 70s with COVID-19, enrolled during active disease.

The rearrangement joins TRBV19 to TRBJ1-1, with a possible D match to TRBD1 (6 bases). With 7 bases removed from V and 1 base from J, the gap between germline ends came to 19 bases. CDR1 and CDR2 from the germline V gene are LNHDA and SQIVND (reference sequence). The CDR3 length is 16 residues. The CDR3, as DNA: TGTGCCAGTAATAACCCCTCGGGGGGCTCGAACACTGAAGCTTTCTTT. Its translation: CASNNPSGGSNTEAFF. Full variable domain (rest looked up from reference TRBV19 and TRBJ1-1): DGGITQSPKYLFRKEGQNVTLSCEQNLNHDAMYWYRQDPGQGLRLIYYSQIVNDFQKGDIAEGYSVSREKKESFPLTVTSAQKNPTAFYLCASNNPSGGSNTEAFFGQGTRLTVV.

This clone has only one observation. This sequence joins TRBV4-2 and TRBJ2-2; 8 bases agree with TRBD2. The CDR3 covers 17 residues. CDR1 and CDR2 from the germline V gene are LGHNA and YNFKEQ. V gave up 0 bases and J gave up 0 bases; unmatched junction bases: 3. The DNA of the CDR3 is TGTGCCAGCAGCCAAGAGCCTAGCGGGTCGAACACCGGGGAGCTGTTTTTT. Translated, it gives CASSQEPSGSNTGELFF.

V and J are TRBV7-9 and TRBJ2-7; the D gene is possibly TRBD2 (5 bases). CDR1 SEHNR and CDR2 FQNEAQ come from the germline V gene (reference sequence). Trimming pared 5 bases from V and 2 bases from J, leaving 16 bases between. This CDR3 is built from 15 residues. The CDR3 DNA reads as TGTGCCAGCAGCGCCGTTGAGGGCCGCGCCTACGAGCAGTACTTC. The encoded protein is CASSAVEGRAYEQYF. The full variable domain, in which reference TRBV7-9 and TRBJ2-7 provide the parts outside the CDR3, is DTGVSQNPRHKITKRGQNVTFRCDPISEHNRLYWYRQTLGQGPEFLTYFQNEAQLEKSRLLSDRFSAERPKGSFSTLEIQRTEQGDSAMYLCASSAVEGRAYEQYFGPGTRLTVT.

The V gene is TRBV7-2, the J gene TRBJ2-5; 12 bases fit TRBD2. There are 16 residues in the CDR3. Germline-derived CDR1 and CDR2 are SGHTA and FQGNSA. V dropped 4 bases and J dropped 1; count of bases not matched to a gene: 4. Here the CDR3 DNA reads TGTGCCAGCAGCTGGGCACTAGCGGGGGGCCAAGAGACCCAGTACTTC. Its translation: CASSWALAGGQETQYF. Drawing the rest from reference TRBV7-2 and TRBJ2-5, the complete variable domain is GAGVSQSPSNKVTEKGKDVELRCDPISGHTALYWYRQSLGQGLEFLIYFQGNSAPDKSGLPSDRFSAERTGGSVSTLTIQRTQQEDSAVYLCASSWALAGGQETQYFGPGTRLLVL.

This clone was picked up one time. The chain employs TRBV2 and TRBJ1-4, with a weak D call TRBD1 (6 bases). This CDR3 region has 13 residues. CDR1 SNHLY and CDR2 FYNNEI come from the germline V gene. V lost 8 bases, J lost 8 bases, and 15 bases lay in between. This chain's CDR3 is CASQGRGEEKLFF. In DNA, the CDR3 is TGTGCCAGCCAGGGCAGGGGTGAAGAAAAACTGTTTTTT.

The chain couples TRBV2 to TRBJ1-5; D possibly corresponds to TRBD1 (5 bases). V shed 5 bases and J shed 4 bases, with 9 bases lying between them. The CDR3 loop spans 13 amino acids. The V gene's germline CDR1 is SNHLY and CDR2 FYNNEI. The CDR3 reads CASSLTENQPQHF. CDR3 sequence (DNA): TGTGCCAGCAGTTTGACAGAGAATCAGCCCCAGCATTTT.

This clone was seen a single time. J is TRBJ2-1 and V is TRBV4-3; 7 positions match TRBD2. The CDR3 is 16 amino acids. CDR1 and CDR2 from the germline V gene are LGHNA and YSLEER. Germline trimming cut 4 bases from V and 5 bases from J; bases unmatched to any gene: 11. In DNA, the CDR3 is TGCGCCAGCAGCCCCTTGACCCCGGGGGGTAACAATGAGCAGTTCTTC. This sequence encodes CASSPLTPGGNNEQFF.

This clone was picked up a small number of times. The chain has TRBV14 and TRBJ1-2; 7 positions match TRBD1. The ends lost 0 bases at V and 6 bases at J; junction bases unmatched: 4. Germline loops: CDR1 SGHDN, CDR2 FVKESK. The CDR3 runs to 14 residues. The CDR3 sequence: CASSQDLTGNGYTF. CDR3 bases: TGTGCCAGCAGCCAAGATCTGACAGGGAATGGCTACACCTTC.

The rearrangement links TRBV5-1 to TRBJ1-1; 7 nucleotides agree with TRBD1. This CDR3 is 13 amino acids long. J gave up 2 bases and V 6 bases, and 4 bases lay outside the gene matches. The germline V gene has CDR1 SGHRS and CDR2 YFSETQ. The CDR3, as DNA: TGCGCCAGCACCGGGACAGCTAACACTGAAGCTTTCTTT. It translates to CASTGTANTEAFF.

The chain combines TRBV5-1 with TRBJ2-1, with TRBD2 matching over 9 bases. The CDR3 loop spans 15 amino acids. Germline CDR1 is SGHRS and CDR2 is YFSETQ. Trimming at V came to 0 bases and at J to 9 bases, leaving 7 bases not matched to a gene. The CDR3 nucleotides read TGCGCCAGCAGCTTGGGGAGCGGGGGGTTCGGTGAGCAGTTCTTC. It codes for CASSLGSGGFGEQFF.

V is TRBV3-1 (or the pseudogene TRBV3-2) and J is TRBJ2-1; D perhaps matches TRBD2 (5 bases). The CDR3 consists of 13 residues. Deletions cut 1 base from V and 11 bases from J, with 12 bases between. Germline V gives CDR1 LGHDT, CDR2 YNNKEL (reference sequence). CDR3 coding DNA: TGTGCCAGCAGCCAAGGGGAAGCGGTAAAGCAGTTCTTC. Encoded protein: CASSQGEAVKQFF.

This sequence joins TRBV24-1 and TRBJ1-1, with 10 bases identical to TRBD1. The germline CDR1 and CDR2 sequences are KGHDR and SFDVKD. V shed 2 bases, J shed 5 bases, and the junction held 4 bases outside the gene matches. The CDR3 sequence is 15 residues long. The chain's CDR3 is CATSDSRTGGTEAFF. In DNA form, the CDR3 reads TGTGCCACCAGTGATTCCCGGACAGGGGGAACTGAAGCTTTCTTT.

The chain recombines TRBV2 with TRBJ2-2; 7 bases are a match to TRBD1. After removal of 4 bases from V and 3 bases from J, the junction contained 8 bases not matched to a gene. Germline CDR1 reads SNHLY; CDR2 reads FYNNEI. The CDR3 length is 16 residues. For the CDR3, the DNA is TGTGCCAGCAGTGTATCGGGACAGATCTACACCGGGGAGCTGTTTTTT. It specifies CASSVSGQIYTGELFF.

The J gene is TRBJ2-1, the V gene TRBV6-2 or TRBV6-3; D gene uncertain. CDR3 length equals 11 residues. Germline CDR1 MNHEY, CDR2 SVGEGT. V shed 5 bases and J shed 5 bases, with 4 bases lying between them. CDR3 coding DNA: TGTGCCAGCAGTCCCAACAATGAGCAGTTCTTC. It is translated as CASSPNNEQFF.

The chain recombines TRBV3-1 (or the pseudogene TRBV3-2) with TRBJ2-7, with D perhaps TRBD1 (6 bases). V lost 8 bases, J lost 2 bases, and 13 bases lay in between. Germline V gene sequence: CDR1 LGHDT, CDR2 YNNKEL (reference sequence). The CDR3 runs to 13 residues. This CDR3 reads CASGQTQTYEQYF. The CDR3 DNA follows: TGTGCCAGCGGACAGACGCAAACCTACGAGCAGTACTTC.

This clone was detected once. The CDR3 nucleotides are TGTGCCAGCTCAATCGGACAGGGGCAGACCACTGAAGCTTTCTTT. Its protein product is CASSIGQGQTTEAFF. The chain is built from TRBV18 and TRBJ1-1; 9 positions match TRBD1. V lost 5 bases and J lost 4; bases outside the gene matches: 8. The CDR3 covers 15 residues. CDR1 is KGHSH and CDR2 is LQKENI in the germline V gene. Combining the CDR3 with reference TRBV18 and TRBJ1-1 gives the whole variable domain NAGVMQNPRHLVRRRGQEARLRCSPMKGHSHVYWYRQLPEEGLKFMVYLQKENIIDESGMPKERFSAEFPKEGPSILRIQQVVRGDSAAYFCASSIGQGQTTEAFFGQGTRLTVV.

This sequence joins TRBV9 and TRBJ2-1; D is ambiguous. Germline CDR1 SGDLS, CDR2 YYNGEE. Trimming left V 5 bases short and J 3 bases short, with 6 bases between. CDR3 length equals 12 residues. The CDR3 DNA reads TGTGCCAGCAGTCGGAGCTACAATGAGCAGTTCTTC. Amino acids: CASSRSYNEQFF.

This clone was seen once. J is TRBJ2-7 and V is TRBV7-8, with 9 bases matching TRBD2. This CDR3 spans 16 amino acids. Germline assignment: CDR1 SGHVS and CDR2 FQNEAQ. V shed 3 bases, J shed 3 bases, and the junction held 9 bases outside the gene matches. Written as DNA, the CDR3 is TGTGCCAGCAGCTTGGCCCGGACTAGCGAGAGCTACGAGCAGTACTTC. It specifies CASSLARTSESYEQYF. The full variable domain, rest sourced from reference TRBV7-8 and TRBJ2-7, is GAGVSQSPRYKVAKRGQDVALRCDPISGHVSLFWYQQALGQGPEFLTYFQNEAQLDKSGLPSDRFFAERPEGSVSTLKIQRTQQEDSAVYLCASSLARTSESYEQYFGPGTRLTVT.

J is TRBJ2-7 and V is TRBV5-1, with D possibly TRBD1 on 5 matching bases. CDR1 is SGHRS, CDR2 YFSETQ, per germline. Trimming stripped 3 bases from V and 1 base from J, with 11 bases between. The CDR3 contains 14 residues. In nucleotides, the CDR3 is TGCGCCAGCAGCTGGGGCGTCGGATCCTACGAGCAGTACTTC. Amino acid sequence: CASSWGVGSYEQYF.